The 27 T cell receptor beta chains in this list originate from one sample, sequenced in a study of cytomegalovirus exposure and HLA in healthy donors. PCR amplification relied on 60 Vbeta primers (plus 13 Jbeta primers). Here immunoSEQ multiplex PCR was the method, and the copy in TCRdb shows in-frame clones only, minus some. In the table there are around 61,000 clones, approximately 74% of which are singletons. The sample comprised PBMCs. The source of these receptors is a man in his forties or fifties in good health and CMV-seropositive.

The chain links TRBV6-1 to TRBJ2-3; the D is unclear. Germline lookup yields CDR1 MNHNS and CDR2 SASEGT. The CDR3 is 14 residues long. Trimming pared 5 bases from V and 4 bases from J, leaving 13 bases between. The CDR3 DNA follows: TGTGCCAGCAGTCCTCGCAGTGGCTCAGATACGCAGTATTTT. This translates into CASSPRSGSDTQYF.

The chain carries TRBV2 and TRBJ2-2; weak D call: TRBD2 (5 bases). The V gene lost 7 bases and the J gene lost 1 base, with 16 bases spanning the gap. CDR1 and CDR2 from the germline V gene are SNHLY and FYNNEI. This CDR3 contains 16 residues. As DNA, the CDR3 is TGTGCCAGCACCGTGATATCCGGGATGAACACCGGGGAGCTGTTTTTT. Amino acids: CASTVISGMNTGELFF. The complete variable domain, with remaining parts taken from reference TRBV2 and TRBJ2-2, reads EPEVTQTPSHQVTQMGQEVILRCVPISNHLYFYWYRQILGQKVEFLVSFYNNEISEKSEIFDDQFSVERPDGSNFTLKIRSTKLEDSAMYFCASTVISGMNTGELFFGEGSRLTVL.

Concerning this clone: At one of its ends the junction is not consistent with the germline gene, which may arise from a read error. The J gene is TRBJ2-7, the V gene TRBV7-9; either TRBD1 or TRBD2 may supply D (5 bases each). The CDR3 is made up of 15 amino acids. Germline V gene data show CDR1 as SEHNR and CDR2 as FQNEAQ (reference sequence). The CDR3 coding sequence is TGTTCCAGCAGCTTAGAGGGGTTTGGGTCCTACGAGCAGTACTTC. Amino acid sequence: CSSSLEGFGSYEQYF.

This clone has just one count. The rearrangement links TRBV5-1 to TRBJ2-4; weak D call: TRBD2 (6 bases). The CDR3 is made up of 15 amino acids. Germline values: CDR1 SGHRS, CDR2 YFSETQ. V was cut by 0 bases and J by 0 bases, with 7 bases left in between. CDR3 sequence (DNA): TGCGCCAGCAGCTTGGGGCGGGAAGCCAAAAACATTCAGTACTTC. This codes for CASSLGREAKNIQYF.

The V gene is TRBV5-6, the J gene TRBJ1-1; a possible D gene is TRBD1 (5 bases). The CDR3 runs to 13 residues. The V gene's germline CDR1 is SGHDT and CDR2 YYEEEE. V was clipped by 2 bases and J by 3 bases, with 8 bases between them. The DNA of the CDR3 is TGTGCCAGCAGCTTTGACAGCCACACTGAAGCTTTCTTT. Protein: CASSFDSHTEAFF. The full variable domain, completed using reference TRBV5-6 and TRBJ1-1, is DAGVTQSPTHLIKTRGQQVTLRCSPKSGHDTVSWYQQALGQGPQFIFQYYEEEERQRGNFPDRFSGHQFPNYSSELNVNALLLGDSALYLCASSFDSHTEAFFGQGTRLTVV.

This clone appeared once. The CDR3 region has the DNA TGCGCCAGCAGCTTCCTCAGGGATGCCGGGGAGCTGTTTTTT. Protein product: CASSFLRDAGELFF. This sequence joins TRBV5-1 and TRBJ2-2; a possible D gene is TRBD1 (5 bases). This CDR3 has 14 residues. Germline V gives CDR1 SGHRS, CDR2 YFSETQ. V lost 2 bases, J lost 6 bases, and 11 bases lay in between.

The rearrangement joins TRBV27 to TRBJ1-1, with D uncertain. CDR1 and CDR2 (germline): MNHEY, SMNVEV (reference sequence). V was cut by 2 bases and J by 5 bases, with 12 bases left in between. The length of the CDR3 is 14 residues. The CDR3, as DNA: TGTGCCAGCAGTTTAGGCGGGTTTAGGACTGAAGCTTTCTTT. It yields the protein CASSLGGFRTEAFF.

J is TRBJ1-6 and V is TRBV30; TRBD1 might be the D (6 bases). Trimming pared 5 bases from V and 11 bases from J, leaving 16 bases between. Germline assignment: CDR1 GTSNPN and CDR2 SVGIG (reference sequence). CDR3 size: 13 residues. Here the CDR3 DNA reads TGTGCCTGGGACCGGGACATTCAACCACCCCTCCACTTT. This sequence encodes CAWDRDIQPPLHF.

This clone was detected only a few times. V and J are TRBV6-5 and TRBJ2-2, with D maybe TRBD1 (6 bases). The CDR3 runs to 13 residues. The V gene lost 6 bases and the J gene lost 7 bases, with 12 bases spanning the gap. From germline, CDR1 is MNHEY and CDR2 SVGAGI. The CDR3 sequence: CASRSQGGGELFF. CDR3 sequence (DNA): TGTGCCAGCAGATCACAGGGCGGCGGGGAGCTGTTTTTT.

This sequence joins TRBV14 and TRBJ2-1; 8 bases are a match to TRBD1. The CDR3 is 16 amino acids. V trimming: 6 bases; J trimming: 7 bases; junction bases outside the gene matches: 14. CDR1 and CDR2 from the germline V gene are SGHDN and FVKESK. The CDR3 sequence is CASRREGQGRRNEQFF. CDR3 bases: TGTGCCAGCAGGCGAGAAGGACAGGGAAGAAGGAATGAGCAGTTCTTC.

The chain employs TRBV6-5 and TRBJ1-5; TRBD1 agrees at 7 bases. V shed 4 bases, J shed 5 bases, and the junction held 2 bases outside the gene matches. The length of the CDR3 is 13 residues. The germline gives CDR1 MNHEY, CDR2 SVGAGI. The CDR3 reads CASSSDRDQPQHF. DNA for the CDR3: TGTGCCAGCAGTTCAGACAGGGATCAGCCCCAGCATTTT.

The chain carries TRBV7-9 and TRBJ1-1, with 9 positions matching TRBD1. The CDR3 loop spans 15 amino acids. The J segment lost 1 base and the V segment lost 5 bases, leaving 5 bases of the junction unmatched. Germline CDR1 SEHNR, CDR2 FQNEAQ (reference sequence). CDR3: CASSLWTGANTEAFF. CDR3 sequence (DNA): TGTGCCAGCAGCCTATGGACAGGGGCGAACACTGAAGCTTTCTTT. The full variable domain, its missing parts supplied by reference TRBV7-9 and TRBJ1-1, is DTGVSQNPRHKITKRGQNVTFRCDPISEHNRLYWYRQTLGQGPEFLTYFQNEAQLEKSRLLSDRFSAERPKGSFSTLEIQRTEQGDSAMYLCASSLWTGANTEAFFGQGTRLTVV.

This chain connects TRBV7-8 to TRBJ2-7; 12 bases line up with TRBD1. This CDR3 contains 15 residues. Per the germline V gene, CDR1 is SGHVS and CDR2 is FQNEAQ. V shed 5 bases and J 4 bases; nucleotides not matched to a gene: 6. The CDR3 bases are TGTGCCAGCAGCGGGGGGACAGGGGGCCGTTACGAGCAGTACTTC. This sequence encodes CASSGGTGGRYEQYF.

V is TRBV4-2 and J is TRBJ2-1; TRBD2 matches at 8 bases. The CDR3 has 19 amino acids. Trimming cost V 2 bases and J 0 bases; bases outside gene matches: 12. Germline loops: CDR1 LGHNA, CDR2 YNFKEQ. The CDR3 sequence is CASSQPYTRLAGSYNEQFF. The CDR3 region has the DNA TGTGCCAGCAGCCAACCCTATACACGGCTAGCGGGCTCCTACAATGAGCAGTTCTTC.

The chain couples TRBV9 to TRBJ2-2; TRBD1 matches at 12 bases. There are 16 residues in the CDR3. The germline V gene has CDR1 SGDLS and CDR2 YYNGEE. V was clipped by 6 bases and J by 2 bases; unmatched bases: 5. In DNA form, the CDR3 reads TGTGCCAGCATGCCGGGACAGGGGGCTAACACCGGGGAGCTGTTTTTT. Translating gives CASMPGQGANTGELFF.

The chain links TRBV2 to TRBJ2-1; TRBD1 is a possible D gene (5 bases). Trimming stripped 3 bases from V and 1 base from J, with 16 bases between. Per germline, CDR1 SNHLY and CDR2 FYNNEI. The CDR3 totals 17 residues. CDR3 loop: CASSEMLGRISYNEQFF. Here the CDR3 DNA reads TGTGCCAGCAGTGAGATGTTGGGGCGGATTTCCTACAATGAGCAGTTCTTC.

The rearrangement joins TRBV6-5 to TRBJ1-6; D is perhaps TRBD1 (6 bases). V was clipped by 2 bases and J by 7 bases, with 15 bases between them. The CDR3 has 16 amino acids. Germline V gene lookup returns CDR1 MNHEY and CDR2 SVGAGI. The CDR3 sequence: CASSYTPTGGNSPLHF. CDR3 sequence (DNA): TGTGCCAGCAGTTACACACCGACAGGAGGAAATTCACCCCTCCACTTT.

About this clone itself: The sample carries other DNA sequences with the same CDR3. The chain is built from TRBV28 and TRBJ2-1, with 9 bases lining up with TRBD2. This CDR3 is built from 15 residues. CDR1 is MDHEN and CDR2 is SYDVKM in the germline V gene. Trimming took 3 bases from V and 9 from J; bases not matched to a gene: 9. The CDR3 reads CASSLALAGSVEQFF. CDR3 in DNA: TGTGCCAGCAGTTTGGCTCTAGCGGGGTCTGTTGAGCAGTTCTTC.

This CDR3 is CASSQGASSYNEQFF. CDR3 nucleotide sequence: TGCGCCAGCAGCCAAGGTGCCAGCTCCTACAATGAGCAGTTCTTC. The V call is TRBV4-1, the J call TRBJ2-1; D is unresolved. This CDR3 is 15 amino acids long. Trimming took 1 base from V and 0 from J, leaving 7 bases between them. Germline CDR1 and CDR2: MGHRA and YSYEKL.

The gene calls are TRBV11-2 and TRBJ2-7; 8 bases agree with TRBD1. The CDR3 has 15 amino acids. The V gene's germline CDR1 is SGHAT and CDR2 FQNNGV. Germline trimming cut 1 base from V and 5 bases from J; bases unmatched to any gene: 7. The CDR3 is CASSLVLDRENEQYF. Here the CDR3 DNA reads TGTGCCAGCAGCTTAGTTCTGGACAGGGAAAACGAGCAGTACTTC.

The chain joins TRBV6-5 to TRBJ1-4; the D gene is possibly TRBD1 (6 bases). The CDR3 runs 15 residues. Germline V gene data show CDR1 as MNHEY and CDR2 as SVGAGI. V was clipped by 8 bases and J by 3 bases, with 16 bases between them. CDR3 sequence: CASGGGGYSNEKLFF. The CDR3 DNA sequence: TGTGCCAGCGGGGGCGGCGGGTACTCTAATGAAAAACTGTTTTTT.

The gene calls are TRBV14 and TRBJ2-7; perhaps TRBD2 as D (7 bases). The V and J ends lost 6 bases and 2 bases respectively, with 8 bases between them. The CDR3 contains 12 residues. The germline gives CDR1 SGHDN, CDR2 FVKESK. DNA for the CDR3: TGTGCCAGCAGGGGGGGGCCCTACGAGCAGTACTTC. It yields the protein CASRGGPYEQYF.

The J gene is TRBJ2-3, the V gene TRBV7-6; 7 nucleotides agree with TRBD1. Germline V gives CDR1 SGHVS, CDR2 FNYEAQ. This CDR3 region has 17 residues. V shed 5 bases, J shed 0 bases, and the junction held 11 bases outside the gene matches. Here the CDR3 DNA reads TGTGCCAGCAGCCACTCAGCCCGACAGGGAAGCACAGATACGCAGTATTTT. The encoded protein is CASSHSARQGSTDTQYF.

This clone occurred a few times. J is TRBJ2-7 and V is TRBV11-3; unclear D gene. Germline V CDR1 and CDR2: SGHNT, YENEEA. V lost 5 bases to trimming and J lost 2 bases, with 10 bases between them. The CDR3 length is 13 residues. The CDR3 nucleotides read TGTGCCAGCAGCCCCGTGGGCCCCTACGAGCAGTACTTC. It yields the protein CASSPVGPYEQYF.

The V and J genes are TRBV29-1 and TRBJ2-7, with D unresolved. Germline V gives CDR1 SQVTM, CDR2 ANQGSEA. This CDR3 is built from 12 residues. Between the trimmed V and J ends, which lost 6 bases and 3 bases, there was a span of 12 bases. The CDR3 sequence: CSVHAGYYEQYF. CDR3 nucleotide sequence: TGCAGCGTCCACGCAGGATACTACGAGCAGTACTTC.

This chain connects TRBV5-1 to TRBJ2-1; TRBD2 matches at 9 bases. Trimming took 1 base from V and 5 from J; bases not matched to a gene: 4. Germline loops: CDR1 SGHRS, CDR2 YFSETQ. The CDR3 runs to 15 residues. CDR3 DNA: TGCGCCAGCAGCTTGAGTCTAGCGGGGAACAATGAGCAGTTCTTC. Residues: CASSLSLAGNNEQFF.

The chain couples TRBV30 to TRBJ1-2; TRBD1 is a possible D gene (5 bases). There are 14 residues in the CDR3. V was cut by 5 bases and J by 6 bases, with 19 bases left in between. Looked up from germline, CDR1 is GTSNPN and CDR2 is SVGIG (reference sequence). The CDR3 sequence: CAWSSREVRNGYTF. CDR3 nucleotide sequence: TGTGCCTGGTCTAGCAGGGAGGTTCGGAATGGCTACACCTTC.